The 6 T cell receptor beta chains reported below all come from one sample, sequenced in a study of shared clonotypes between healthy human individuals. The naive CD8 population came from CD45RO-negative cells selected for CCR7, without terminally differentiated effector memory CD45RA+ cells. The method was immunoSEQ multiplex PCR; TCRdb's version includes in-frame clones alone and lacks a portion of them. Of around 1.9 million clones listed, approximately 94% are singletons. Sequencing was performed on naive CD8+ T cells from PBMCs. The receptors stem from a man younger than 35 in good health. Some clones in this sample may be carry-over from other donors' samples.

The chain joins TRBV7-9 to TRBJ2-1; D possibly corresponds to TRBD2 (5 bases). The CDR3 runs 15 residues. Trimming shortened V by 2 bases and J by 5 bases, and 13 bases separated the two germline ends. Germline loops: CDR1 SEHNR, CDR2 FQNEAQ (reference sequence). The CDR3 DNA is TGTGCCAGCAGCTTAACCGGGGATGAAGACAATGAGCAGTTCTTC. Amino acids: CASSLTGDEDNEQFF.

J is TRBJ2-5 and V is TRBV13; no clear D. The CDR3 sequence is 16 residues long. Germline V gene data show CDR1 as PRHDT and CDR2 as FYEKMQ (reference sequence). With 0 bases removed from V and 3 bases from J, the gap between germline ends came to 14 bases. In nucleotides, the CDR3 is TGTGCCAGCAGCTTAGGTCCTGCCACCTTAAAAGAGACCCAGTACTTC. As protein: CASSLGPATLKETQYF.

The chain employs TRBV11-2 and TRBJ2-7; D is possibly TRBD1 (6 bases). The CDR3 is 13 residues long. Germline CDR1 and CDR2: SGHAT and FQNNGV. V lost 4 bases, J lost 4 bases, and 11 bases lay in between. In nucleotides, the CDR3 is TGTGCCAGCAGCTCCCAGGGGTTGTACGAGCAGTACTTC. It encodes CASSSQGLYEQYF.

This clone came up once. V and J are TRBV5-1 and TRBJ2-1; D gene unclear. Germline V lookup: CDR1 SGHRS, CDR2 YFSETQ. Trimming shortened V by 1 base and J by 2 bases, and 13 bases separated the two germline ends. The CDR3 sequence is 16 residues long. CDR3 residues: CASSLQRTGPYNEQFF. CDR3 DNA: TGCGCCAGCAGCTTGCAACGCACCGGGCCCTACAATGAGCAGTTCTTC.

The chain uses TRBV4-2 and TRBJ1-5; no reliable D call. Germline lookup yields CDR1 LGHNA and CDR2 YNFKEQ. V was clipped by 0 bases and J by 3 bases, with 12 bases between them. The CDR3 has 16 residues. The CDR3 here is CASSQEGPTANQPQHF. CDR3 DNA: TGTGCCAGCAGCCAAGAAGGCCCGACCGCCAATCAGCCCCAGCATTTT.

As to this clone: This CDR3 is also generated by other DNA sequences in the sample. The V and J genes are TRBV5-1 and TRBJ2-1; no clear D gene. CDR1 is SGHRS, CDR2 YFSETQ, per germline. V lost 2 bases and J 8 bases, leaving 5 bases between the germline ends. The CDR3 extends over 11 amino acids. CDR3 protein: CASSFGDEQFF. CDR3 sequence (DNA): TGCGCCAGCAGCTTCGGTGATGAGCAGTTCTTC.